This TCR beta chain was sequenced during a study of T cells after yellow fever vaccination. TCRdb fed the 5' RACE reads into MiXCR, producing one record per CDR3 protein. Of hundreds of thousands of distinct CDR3 sequences in the sample, roughly 19% were seen once. This CDR3 is built from 13 residues. Losses at the gene ends were 5 bases for V and 7 bases for J; bases not matched to a gene: 7. The germline V gene has CDR1 SGHTA and CDR2 FQGNSA. Sample: PBMCs, taken 15 days after the yellow fever booster vaccination. This receptor was obtained from a man under 40 who received the YFV17D yellow fever vaccine. J is TRBJ2-7 and V is TRBV7-2, with TRBD1 matching 8 bases. CDR3 in DNA: TGTGCCAGCAGCCATAGGACAGGGTTTGAGCAGTACTTC. Its translation: CASSHRTGFEQYF.